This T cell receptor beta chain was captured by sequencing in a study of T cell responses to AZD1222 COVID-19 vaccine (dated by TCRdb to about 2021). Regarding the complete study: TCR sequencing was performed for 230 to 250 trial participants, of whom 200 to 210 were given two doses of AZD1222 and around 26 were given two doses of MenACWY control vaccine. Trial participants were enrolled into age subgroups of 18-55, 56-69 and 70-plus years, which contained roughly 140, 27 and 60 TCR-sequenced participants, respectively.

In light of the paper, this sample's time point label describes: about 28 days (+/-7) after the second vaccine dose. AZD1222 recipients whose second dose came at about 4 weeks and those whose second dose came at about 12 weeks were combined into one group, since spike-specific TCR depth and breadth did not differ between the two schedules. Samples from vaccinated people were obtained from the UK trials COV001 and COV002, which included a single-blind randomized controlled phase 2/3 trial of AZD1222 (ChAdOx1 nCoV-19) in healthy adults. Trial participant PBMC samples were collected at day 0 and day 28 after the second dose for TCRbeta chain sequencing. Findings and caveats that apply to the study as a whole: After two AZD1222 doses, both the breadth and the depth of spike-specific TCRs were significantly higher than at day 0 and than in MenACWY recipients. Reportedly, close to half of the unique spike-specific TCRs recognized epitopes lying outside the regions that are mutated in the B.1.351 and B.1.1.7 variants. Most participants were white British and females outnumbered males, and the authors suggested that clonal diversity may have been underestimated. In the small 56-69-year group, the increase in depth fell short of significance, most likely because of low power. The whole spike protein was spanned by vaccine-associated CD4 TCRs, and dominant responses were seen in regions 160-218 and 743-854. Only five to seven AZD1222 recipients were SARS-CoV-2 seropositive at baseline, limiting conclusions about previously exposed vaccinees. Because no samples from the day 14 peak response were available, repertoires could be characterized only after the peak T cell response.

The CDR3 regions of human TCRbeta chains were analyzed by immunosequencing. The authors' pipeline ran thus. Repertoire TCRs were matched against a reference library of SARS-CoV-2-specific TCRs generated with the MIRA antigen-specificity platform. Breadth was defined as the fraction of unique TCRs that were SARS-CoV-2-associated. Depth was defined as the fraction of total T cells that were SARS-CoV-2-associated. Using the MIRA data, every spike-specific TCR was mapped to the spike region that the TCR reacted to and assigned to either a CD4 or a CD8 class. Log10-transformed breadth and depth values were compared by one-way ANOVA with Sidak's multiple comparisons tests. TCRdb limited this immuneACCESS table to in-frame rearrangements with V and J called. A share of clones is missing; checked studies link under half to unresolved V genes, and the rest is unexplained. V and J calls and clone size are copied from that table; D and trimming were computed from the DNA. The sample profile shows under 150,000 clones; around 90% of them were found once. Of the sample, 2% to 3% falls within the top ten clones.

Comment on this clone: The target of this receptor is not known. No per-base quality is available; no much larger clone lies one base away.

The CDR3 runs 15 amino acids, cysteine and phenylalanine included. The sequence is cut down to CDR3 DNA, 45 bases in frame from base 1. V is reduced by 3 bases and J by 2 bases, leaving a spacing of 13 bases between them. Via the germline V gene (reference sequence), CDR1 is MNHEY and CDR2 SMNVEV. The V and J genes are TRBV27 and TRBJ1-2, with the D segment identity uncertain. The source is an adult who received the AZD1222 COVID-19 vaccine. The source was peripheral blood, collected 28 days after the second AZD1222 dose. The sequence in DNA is TGTGCCAGCAGTTTTTTGAAAGGACGGAACTATGGCTACACCTTC. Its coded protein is CASSFLKGRNYGYTF.